Reported below is one T cell receptor (beta chain). The antigen is undetermined. The source of the sample is a study of blood T cells in healthy people across ages. The ends were cut back, 4 bases at V and 0 bases at J, with 10 bases in the middle. CDR1 is ENHRY, CDR2 SYGVKD, per germline. The CDR3 runs 15 residues. For the second PCR, which ran for about 7 to 11 cycles, a sample-barcoded 5' primer and a J-beta primer mix were used. TCRdb ran MiXCR on the 5' RACE reads and lists one entry per CDR3 protein. The data hold 1,800,000 or so distinct CDR3 sequences, with roughly two fifths observed a single time. Findings and limits, study-wide: TCR beta diversity was tightly associated with the proportion of naive T cells. CMV infection status of these donors was not known.

V usage is TRBV10-3 and J usage is TRBJ2-1; a weak D match, TRBD1 (6 bases). The source is a human donor in good health. The specimen sequenced was blood. The CDR3 loop reads CAISGSDSSYNEQFF. As DNA, the CDR3 is TGTGCCATCAGTGGTTCGGACAGCTCCTACAATGAGCAGTTCTTC.